This T cell receptor (beta chain) was documented in a study of shared clonotypes between healthy human individuals. Study summary: Ranging from 18 to 49 in age, donors were a couple of women and a few men.

Genomic DNA (from each subset) was split evenly across several immunoSEQ plates. Libraries were prepared by immunoSEQ multiplex PCR; TCRdb keeps only in-frame clonotypes and omits some of them. The table shows under 2.5 million clones, with just under 95% occurring only once. Naive CD4+ cells were CD45RA-selected; the remaining cells were memory. This CDR3 comprises 16 residues. The V and J ends lost 4 bases and 2 bases respectively, with 18 bases between them. Germline V CDR1 and CDR2: SGHNT, YYREEE (reference sequence). The sample comprised naive CD4+ T cells from PBMCs. Documented subset: CD45RA+ positively selected. The receptor was isolated from a man aged 18-30 years in good health. Some clones in this sample may be carry-over from other donors' samples. The genes are TRBV5-4 and TRBJ2-5; D possibly uses TRBD1 or TRBD2 (5 bases each). CDR3 sequence reads: CASSRTGQLRQETQYF. The CDR3 DNA follows: TGTGCCAGCAGCCGGACGGGGCAATTGCGGCAAGAGACCCAGTACTTC.